Below are 24 T cell receptor beta chains sequenced from a single sample in a study of blood T cell repertoires in COVID-19. Some clones are missing from TCRdb's copy, which holds only in-frame ones; the method was immunoSEQ multiplex PCR. The repertoire includes more than 300,000 clones, over 75% of them detected once, and about 4.2% sits in the top ten. Sequencing was performed on PBMCs or T cells enriched from blood (not recorded which). These receptors were taken from a man aged 30-40 years who had recovered from COVID-19.

The J gene is TRBJ2-7, the V gene TRBV5-1, with TRBD1 matching over 7 bases. The CDR3 is 15 residues long. J gave up 3 bases and V 0 bases, and 6 bases lay outside the gene matches. Germline assignment: CDR1 SGHRS and CDR2 YFSETQ. The CDR3 here is CASSLGIGGFYEQYF. Here the CDR3 DNA reads TGCGCCAGCAGCTTGGGTATAGGGGGCTTCTACGAGCAGTACTTC.

The chain links TRBV29-1 to TRBJ2-7; D is perhaps TRBD2 (5 bases). CDR1 SQVTM and CDR2 ANQGSEA come from the germline V gene. CDR3 size: 11 residues. V shed 6 bases and J shed 6 bases, with 12 bases lying between them. CDR3 sequence: CSVSLRGEQYF. CDR3 coding DNA: TGCAGCGTGAGCCTCCGGGGCGAGCAGTACTTC.

This sequence joins TRBV7-9 and TRBJ1-1; D might be TRBD1 (5 bases). Between the trimmed V and J ends, which lost 5 bases and 1 base, there was a span of 14 bases. This CDR3 is built from 15 residues. Germline CDR1 SEHNR, CDR2 FQNEAQ (reference sequence). CDR3 nucleotide sequence: TGTGCCAGCAGCGCCGCCCAGGGAAAGAACACTGAAGCTTTCTTT. It is translated as CASSAAQGKNTEAFF.

The chain joins TRBV13 to TRBJ1-1, with a weak D call TRBD1 (6 bases). Germline V gene data show CDR1 as PRHDT and CDR2 as FYEKMQ (reference sequence). The V end was cut by 5 bases, the J end by 1 base, with 11 bases between. CDR3 size: 14 residues. The CDR3 loop reads CASSPRDKNTEAFF. The CDR3, as DNA: TGTGCCAGCAGCCCGAGGGACAAGAACACTGAAGCTTTCTTT. Drawing the rest from reference TRBV13 and TRBJ1-1, the complete variable domain is AAGVIQSPRHLIKEKRETATLKCYPIPRHDTVYWYQQGPGQDPQFLISFYEKMQSDKGSIPDRFSAQQFSDYHSELNMSSLELGDSALYFCASSPRDKNTEAFFGQGTRLTVV.

This clone showed up just once. V usage is TRBV24-1 and J usage is TRBJ1-2; D gene uncertain. Trimming cost V 3 bases and J 3 bases, with 13 bases left between them. The CDR3 has 15 amino acids. Germline CDR1 KGHDR, CDR2 SFDVKD. In DNA, the CDR3 is TGTGCCACCAGTGATAAAACACAGAAGCACTATGGCTACACCTTC. It is translated as CATSDKTQKHYGYTF.

The rearrangement links TRBV29-1 to TRBJ2-3, with D tentatively TRBD2 (6 bases). Germline values: CDR1 SQVTM, CDR2 ANQGSEA. This CDR3 has 14 residues. Trimming cost V 4 bases and J 0 bases, with 11 bases left between them. For the CDR3, the DNA is TGCAGCGTTGTTGGCCGGGGGAGCACAGATACGCAGTATTTT. Its protein is CSVVGRGSTDTQYF.

This chain links TRBV6-5 with TRBJ1-2, with 10 bases that match TRBD1. J lost 2 bases, V lost 6 bases, and 3 bases had no gene match. Germline V gene data show CDR1 as MNHEY and CDR2 as SVGAGI. The CDR3 runs to 14 residues. The CDR3 region has the DNA TGTGCCAGCAGGGACAGGGGGACCAACTATGGCTACACCTTC. It encodes CASRDRGTNYGYTF.

The gene calls are TRBV3-1 (or the pseudogene TRBV3-2) and TRBJ2-7; D is unclear. Per germline, CDR1 LGHDT and CDR2 YNNKEL (reference sequence). This CDR3 is 14 amino acids long. Trimming took 3 bases from V and 3 from J, leaving 12 bases between them. The CDR3 protein is CASSQSIGYYEQYF. CDR3 bases: TGTGCCAGCAGCCAGAGCATCGGTTACTACGAGCAGTACTTC.

This clone was seen once. This chain joins TRBV11-3 and TRBJ2-7; the match to TRBD1 covers 9 bases. CDR3 length: 14 residues. With V trimmed by 3 bases and J by 6 bases, 6 bases remained unmatched. Per the germline V gene, CDR1 is SGHNT and CDR2 is YENEEA. The DNA of the CDR3 is TGTGCCAGCAGCTTGCGGGGGACAGGGCCCGAGCAGTACTTC. Residues: CASSLRGTGPEQYF.

In this sample, this clone turned up a few times. The chain links TRBV5-1 to TRBJ1-4; TRBD1 matches 7 bases. The CDR3 covers 14 residues. Germline V gene data show CDR1 as SGHRS and CDR2 as YFSETQ. Trimming cost V 4 bases and J 3 bases; bases outside gene matches: 3. CDR3 sequence reads: CASSPGGPNEKLFF. CDR3 in DNA: TGCGCCAGCAGCCCAGGGGGTCCTAATGAAAAACTGTTTTTT.

The chain is built from TRBV2 and TRBJ2-7, with 7 bases identical to TRBD2. Trimming at V came to 0 bases and at J to 2 bases, leaving 7 bases not matched to a gene. The CDR3 loop spans 16 amino acids. Germline-derived CDR1 and CDR2 are SNHLY and FYNNEI. CDR3 sequence: CASSEAKLATTYEQYF. Written as DNA, the CDR3 is TGTGCCAGCAGTGAAGCCAAACTAGCGACTACCTACGAGCAGTACTTC.

This chain joins TRBV6-1 and TRBJ1-2; D may be TRBD1 (5 bases). CDR3 length equals 14 residues. The ends were cut back, 2 bases at V and 7 bases at J, with 14 bases in the middle. Germline CDR1 and CDR2: MNHNS and SASEGT. The CDR3 nucleotides are TGTGCCAGCAGTGAAACCTCAGGGAAGCGTGGCTACACCTTC. Translated, it gives CASSETSGKRGYTF.

The chain has TRBV4-1 and TRBJ1-4; a weak D match, TRBD1 (6 bases). Germline V gene data show CDR1 as MGHRA and CDR2 as YSYEKL. This CDR3 is built from 14 residues. V was pared by 5 bases and J by 7 bases, with 14 bases between. As DNA, the CDR3 is TGCGCCAGCAGCTTGACAGGTTTTGTTGAAAAACTGTTTTTT. Its protein product is CASSLTGFVEKLFF.

The chain couples TRBV11-2 to TRBJ2-7; possibly TRBD1 for D (6 bases). Germline loops: CDR1 SGHAT, CDR2 FQNNGV. Trimming removed 8 bases from V and 2 bases from J, with 16 bases in between. This CDR3 is 14 amino acids long. CDR3: CASERPGQAYEQYF. As DNA, the CDR3 is TGTGCCAGCGAGAGACCGGGACAAGCCTACGAGCAGTACTTC.

This clone was observed once. The chain employs TRBV5-1 and TRBJ1-1, with TRBD1 matching 7 bases. J gave up 8 bases and V 0 bases, and 4 bases lay outside the gene matches. Germline loops: CDR1 SGHRS, CDR2 YFSETQ. The CDR3 loop spans 13 amino acids. In nucleotides, the CDR3 is TGCGCCAGCAGCTTGGCCCCGGACAGGGAAGCTTTCTTT. The encoded protein is CASSLAPDREAFF.

This clone has a single count. The chain combines TRBV11-2 with TRBJ1-1; no clear D. This CDR3 is 15 amino acids long. The V end was cut by 2 bases, the J end by 1 base, with 11 bases between. Looked up from germline, CDR1 is SGHAT and CDR2 is FQNNGV. CDR3 bases: TGTGCCAGCAGCTTAACGGCTTGGGCGAACACTGAAGCTTTCTTT. Its translation: CASSLTAWANTEAFF. Variable domain in full (rest from reference TRBV11-2 and TRBJ1-1): EAGVAQSPRYKIIEKRQSVAFWCNPISGHATLYWYQQILGQGPKLLIQFQNNGVVDDSQLPKDRFSAERLKGVDSTLKIQPAKLEDSAVYLCASSLTAWANTEAFFGQGTRLTVV.

As for this clone: Other nucleotide sequences from this sample produce the same CDR3. The V and J genes are TRBV3-1 (or the pseudogene TRBV3-2) and TRBJ2-3; TRBD2 might be the D (6 bases). The CDR3 has 14 residues. Germline CDR1 is LGHDT and CDR2 is YNNKEL (reference sequence). V gave up 5 bases and J gave up 0 bases, with 9 bases separating them. CDR3 DNA sequence: TGTGCCAGCAGCTTCAGCGGGAGCACAGATACGCAGTATTTT. This encodes CASSFSGSTDTQYF.

The chain is built from TRBV27 and TRBJ1-5; TRBD1 matches 10 bases. CDR1 and CDR2 from the germline V gene are MNHEY and SMNVEV (reference sequence). With V trimmed by 7 bases and J by 6 bases, 9 bases remained unmatched. The CDR3 totals 15 residues. The chain's CDR3 is CASTPMTGGGQPQHF. The DNA of the CDR3 is TGTGCCAGCACGCCGATGACAGGGGGCGGTCAGCCCCAGCATTTT.

This chain connects TRBV29-1 to TRBJ1-2; D not certain. V lost 7 bases and J lost 2, with 8 bases in between. The CDR3 runs 11 residues. The germline CDR1 and CDR2 sequences are SQVTM and ANQGSEA. CDR3 nucleotides: TGCAGCGCCAGGTGGAACTATGGCTACACCTTC. This encodes CSARWNYGYTF.

The chain combines TRBV19 with TRBJ2-5; TRBD1 might be the D (6 bases). Germline lookup yields CDR1 LNHDA and CDR2 SQIVND (reference sequence). V was cut by 8 bases and J by 5 bases, with 21 bases left in between. CDR3 length: 15 amino acids. This CDR3 reads CASSLGAGLRETQYF. CDR3 DNA sequence: TGTGCCAGTTCGTTGGGGGCAGGGCTTCGGGAGACCCAGTACTTC.

The chain has TRBV28 and TRBJ1-3, with no clear D. The CDR3 runs to 12 residues. Germline V lookup: CDR1 MDHEN, CDR2 SYDVKM. Trimming pared 2 bases from V and 4 bases from J, leaving 3 bases between. The CDR3 bases are TGTGCCAGCAGTTTACTGGGAAACACCATATATTTT. Protein sequence: CASSLLGNTIYF.

The chain employs TRBV7-2 and TRBJ2-7; D might be TRBD1 (6 bases). The germline CDR1 and CDR2 sequences are SGHTA and FQGNSA. CDR3 length: 14 residues. Trimming stripped 3 bases from V and 3 bases from J, with 12 bases between. Here the CDR3 DNA reads TGTGCCAGCAGCTTGACAGGAATGATCTACGAGCAGTACTTC. Its protein is CASSLTGMIYEQYF.

This chain joins TRBV5-1 and TRBJ1-6; D gene unclear. This CDR3 is built from 15 residues. V lost 0 bases to trimming and J lost 4 bases, with 8 bases between them. CDR1 is SGHRS, CDR2 YFSETQ, per germline. This CDR3 is CASSLGENYNSPLHF. DNA for the CDR3: TGCGCCAGCAGCTTGGGGGAGAATTATAATTCACCCCTCCACTTT.

J is TRBJ2-5 and V is TRBV6-8; D ambiguous. V lost 8 bases and J lost 2, with 21 bases in between. Germline V gene data show CDR1 as MNHGY and CDR2 as SAAAGT. This CDR3 is built from 16 residues. As DNA, the CDR3 is TGTGCCAGCCAAGACCCCTTCGATGTGAGGCAAGAGACCCAGTACTTC. As protein: CASQDPFDVRQETQYF.